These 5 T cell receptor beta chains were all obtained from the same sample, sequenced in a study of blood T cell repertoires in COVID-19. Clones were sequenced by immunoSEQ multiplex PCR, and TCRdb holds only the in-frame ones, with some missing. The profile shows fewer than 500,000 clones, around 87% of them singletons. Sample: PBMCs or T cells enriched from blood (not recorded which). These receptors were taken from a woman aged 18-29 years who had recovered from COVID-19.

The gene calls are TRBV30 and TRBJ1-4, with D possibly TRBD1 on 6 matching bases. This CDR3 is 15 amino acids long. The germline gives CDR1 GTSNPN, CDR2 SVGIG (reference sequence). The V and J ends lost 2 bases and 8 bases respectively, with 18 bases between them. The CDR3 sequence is CAWSYNRELGEKLFF. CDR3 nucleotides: TGTGCCTGGAGTTACAACAGGGAATTAGGGGAAAAACTGTTTTTT.

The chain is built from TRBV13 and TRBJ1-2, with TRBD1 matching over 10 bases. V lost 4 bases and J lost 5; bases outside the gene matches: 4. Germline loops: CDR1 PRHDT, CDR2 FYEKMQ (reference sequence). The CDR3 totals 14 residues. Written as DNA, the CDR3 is TGTGCCAGCAGCTCCCGACAGGGGGCTTATGGCTACACCTTC. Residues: CASSSRQGAYGYTF.

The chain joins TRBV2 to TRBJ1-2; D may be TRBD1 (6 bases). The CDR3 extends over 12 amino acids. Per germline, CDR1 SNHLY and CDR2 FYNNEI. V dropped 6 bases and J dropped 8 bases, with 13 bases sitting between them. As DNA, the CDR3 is TGTGCCAGCAGGGATGACAGGTGGGGCTACACCTTC. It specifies CASRDDRWGYTF.

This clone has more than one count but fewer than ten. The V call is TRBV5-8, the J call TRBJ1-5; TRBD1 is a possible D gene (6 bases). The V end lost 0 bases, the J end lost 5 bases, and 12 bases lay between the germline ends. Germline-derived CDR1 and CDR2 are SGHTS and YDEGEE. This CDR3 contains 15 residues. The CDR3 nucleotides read TGTGCCAGCAGCTTGGCCCCGGCAGGGGATCAGCCCCAGCATTTT. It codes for CASSLAPAGDQPQHF. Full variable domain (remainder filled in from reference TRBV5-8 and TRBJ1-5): EAGVTQSPTHLIKTRGQQATLRCSPISGHTSVYWYQQALGLGLQFLLWYDEGEERNRGNFPPRFSGRQFPNYSSELNVNALELEDSALYLCASSLAPAGDQPQHFGDGTRLSIL.

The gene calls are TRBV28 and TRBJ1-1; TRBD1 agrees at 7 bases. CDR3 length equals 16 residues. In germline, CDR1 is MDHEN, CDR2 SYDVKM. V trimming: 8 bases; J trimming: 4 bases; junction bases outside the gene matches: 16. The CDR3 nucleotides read TGTGCCAGCGAAGCAGGGGGTCTGCCCTCCAGCACTGAAGCTTTCTTT. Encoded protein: CASEAGGLPSSTEAFF.